This T cell receptor (beta chain) derives from a study of OX40 agonist ivuxolimab in advanced cancers. Background on the study: In this cohort, patients received ivuxolimab, an agonistic anti-OX40 (CD134) antibody.

The CDR3 covers 13 residues. Germline V gene sequence: CDR1 SGHDT, CDR2 YYEEEE. Unmatched junction bases numbered 6, after V lost 2 bases and J lost 7 bases. TCRdb's copy holds only in-frame clones and misses some; the assay was immunoSEQ multiplex PCR. The table lists about 31,000 clones, roughly 87% of them singletons. The clonotype comes from an adult with an advanced solid tumor such as melanoma, head and neck, liver or kidney cancer. Sequenced here: CD4+ or CD8+ T cells sorted from blood, sampled in a trial of the OX40 agonist ivuxolimab. The rearrangement links TRBV5-6 to TRBJ2-7, with TRBD2 matching over 7 bases. As DNA, the CDR3 is TGTGCCAGCAGCTTTTCGTGGCGGGGGGAGCAGTACTTC. Translating it yields CASSFSWRGEQYF.